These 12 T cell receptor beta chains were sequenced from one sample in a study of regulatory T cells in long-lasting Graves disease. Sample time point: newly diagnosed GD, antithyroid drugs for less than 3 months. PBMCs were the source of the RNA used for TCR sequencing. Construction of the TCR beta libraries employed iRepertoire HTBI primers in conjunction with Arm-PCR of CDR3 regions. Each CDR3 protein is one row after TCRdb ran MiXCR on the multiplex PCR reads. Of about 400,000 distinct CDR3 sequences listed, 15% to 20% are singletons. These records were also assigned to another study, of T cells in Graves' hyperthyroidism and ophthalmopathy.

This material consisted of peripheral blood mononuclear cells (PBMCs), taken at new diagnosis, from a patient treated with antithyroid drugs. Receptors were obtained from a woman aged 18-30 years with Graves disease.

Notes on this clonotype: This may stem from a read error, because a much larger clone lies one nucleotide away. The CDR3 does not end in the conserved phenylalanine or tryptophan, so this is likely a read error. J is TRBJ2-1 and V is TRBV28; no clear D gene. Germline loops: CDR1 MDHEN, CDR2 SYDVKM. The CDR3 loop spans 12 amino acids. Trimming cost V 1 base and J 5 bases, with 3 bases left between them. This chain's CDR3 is CASSLYHNEQFL. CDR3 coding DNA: TGTGCCAGCAGTTTATACCACAATGAGCAGTTCCTC.

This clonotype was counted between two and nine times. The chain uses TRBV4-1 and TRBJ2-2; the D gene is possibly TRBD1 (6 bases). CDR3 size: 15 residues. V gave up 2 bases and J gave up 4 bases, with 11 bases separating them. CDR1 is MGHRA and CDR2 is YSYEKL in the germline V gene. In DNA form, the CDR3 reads TGCGCCAGCAGCCAACACCCAGGGGTCACCGGGGAGCTGTTTTTT. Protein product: CASSQHPGVTGELFF.

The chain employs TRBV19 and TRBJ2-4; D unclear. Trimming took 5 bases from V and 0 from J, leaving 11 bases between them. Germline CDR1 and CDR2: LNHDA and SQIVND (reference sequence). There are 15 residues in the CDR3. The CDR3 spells CASSRTDLAKNIQYF. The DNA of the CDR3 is TGTGCCAGTAGTCGGACGGACCTAGCCAAAAACATTCAGTACTTC.

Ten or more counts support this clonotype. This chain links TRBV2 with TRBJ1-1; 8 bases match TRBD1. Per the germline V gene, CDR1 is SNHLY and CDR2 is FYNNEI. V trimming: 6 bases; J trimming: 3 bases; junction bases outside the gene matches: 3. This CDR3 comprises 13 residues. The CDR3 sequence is CASRMTGDTEAFF. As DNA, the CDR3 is TGTGCCAGCAGGATGACAGGGGACACTGAAGCTTTCTTT. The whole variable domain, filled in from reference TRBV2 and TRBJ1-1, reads EPEVTQTPSHQVTQMGQEVILRCVPISNHLYFYWYRQILGQKVEFLVSFYNNEISEKSEIFDDQFSVERPDGSNFTLKIRSTKLEDSAMYFCASRMTGDTEAFFGQGTRLTVV.

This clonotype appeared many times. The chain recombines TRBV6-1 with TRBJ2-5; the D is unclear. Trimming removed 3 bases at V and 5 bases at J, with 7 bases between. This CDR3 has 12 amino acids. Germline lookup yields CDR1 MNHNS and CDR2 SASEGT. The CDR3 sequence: CASSDGRETQYF. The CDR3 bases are TGTGCCAGCAGTGATGGCAGGGAGACCCAGTACTTC.

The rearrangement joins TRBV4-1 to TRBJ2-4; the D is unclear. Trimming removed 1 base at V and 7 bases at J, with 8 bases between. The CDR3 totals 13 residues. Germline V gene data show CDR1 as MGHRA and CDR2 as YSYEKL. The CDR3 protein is CASSQGPPNIQYF. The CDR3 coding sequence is TGCGCCAGCAGCCAAGGCCCTCCGAACATTCAGTACTTC.

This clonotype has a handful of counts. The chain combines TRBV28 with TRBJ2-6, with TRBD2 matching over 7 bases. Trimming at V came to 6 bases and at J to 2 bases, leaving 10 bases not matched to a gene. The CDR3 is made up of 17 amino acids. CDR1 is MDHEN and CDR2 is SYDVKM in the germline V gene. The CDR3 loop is CASSPFAGVAGANVLTF. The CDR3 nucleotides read TGTGCCAGCAGCCCATTTGCGGGAGTAGCTGGGGCCAACGTCCTGACTTTC.

This CDR3 is CASSSDSSYNSPLHF. In DNA form, the CDR3 reads TGTGCCAGCAGTTCTGACAGCTCCTATAATTCACCCCTCCACTTT. This rearrangement joins TRBV28 to TRBJ1-6; D may be TRBD1 (5 bases). This CDR3 is built from 15 residues. V was clipped by 4 bases and J by 0 bases, with 7 bases between them. CDR1 and CDR2 from the germline V gene are MDHEN and SYDVKM.

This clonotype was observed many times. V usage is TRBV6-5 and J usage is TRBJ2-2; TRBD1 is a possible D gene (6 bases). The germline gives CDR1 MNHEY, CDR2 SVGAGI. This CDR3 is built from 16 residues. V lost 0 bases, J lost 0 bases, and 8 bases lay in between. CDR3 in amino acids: CASSYSAGANTGELFF. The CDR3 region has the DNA TGTGCCAGCAGTTACTCAGCAGGGGCGAACACCGGGGAGCTGTTTTTT.

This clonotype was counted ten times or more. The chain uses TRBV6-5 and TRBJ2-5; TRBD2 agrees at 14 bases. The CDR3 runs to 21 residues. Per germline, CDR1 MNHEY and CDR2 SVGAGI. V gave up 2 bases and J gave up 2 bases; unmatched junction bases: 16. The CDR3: CASSYLNPGTSGRWVQETQYF. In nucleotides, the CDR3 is TGTGCCAGCAGTTACCTTAATCCCGGGACTAGCGGGAGATGGGTACAAGAGACCCAGTACTTC.

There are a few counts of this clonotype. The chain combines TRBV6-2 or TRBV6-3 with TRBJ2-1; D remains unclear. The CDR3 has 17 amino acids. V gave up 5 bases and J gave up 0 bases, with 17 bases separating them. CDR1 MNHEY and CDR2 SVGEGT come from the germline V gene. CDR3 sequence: CASSPWGEHSSYNEQFF. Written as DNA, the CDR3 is TGTGCCAGCAGTCCGTGGGGTGAACACAGCTCCTACAATGAGCAGTTCTTC.

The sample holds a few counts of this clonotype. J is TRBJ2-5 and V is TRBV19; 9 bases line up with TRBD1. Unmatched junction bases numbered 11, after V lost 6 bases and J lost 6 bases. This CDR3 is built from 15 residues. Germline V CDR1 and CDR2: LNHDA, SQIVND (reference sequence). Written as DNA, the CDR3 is TGTGCCAGTAGCGTACAGGGGGCGGTTTTGAAGACCCAGTACTTC. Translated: CASSVQGAVLKTQYF.